This T cell receptor beta chain was documented in a study of blood T cell repertoires in COVID-19. Study context: Collection of acute and convalescent COVID-19 samples took place in the United States, Italy and Spain. From T cells, B-cell-depleted T cells, or PBMCs came the material, which was cDNA or gDNA.

From germline, CDR1 is MNHEY and CDR2 SMNVEV (reference sequence). The V and J ends lost 6 bases and 3 bases respectively, with 17 bases between them. This CDR3 region has 15 residues. Original processing notes: Reference gene primer amplification gave estimated nucleated cell counts. Using immunoSEQ multiplex PCR, the repertoire was profiled, and TCRdb retains in-frame clones only, with some absent. The V and J calls and clone size are taken from that table; D and trimming were inferred from the DNA. The repertoire holds 270,000 or so clones, with 83% as singletons. V and J are TRBV27 and TRBJ1-2; tentatively, D is TRBD1 (5 bases). Input material: peripheral blood. This clonotype was sampled from a woman aged 45-65 years who had recovered from COVID-19. DNA for the CDR3: TGTGCCAGCAGGACCCGTGGGGCAGATGACTATGGCTACACCTTC. It yields the protein CASRTRGADDYGYTF.